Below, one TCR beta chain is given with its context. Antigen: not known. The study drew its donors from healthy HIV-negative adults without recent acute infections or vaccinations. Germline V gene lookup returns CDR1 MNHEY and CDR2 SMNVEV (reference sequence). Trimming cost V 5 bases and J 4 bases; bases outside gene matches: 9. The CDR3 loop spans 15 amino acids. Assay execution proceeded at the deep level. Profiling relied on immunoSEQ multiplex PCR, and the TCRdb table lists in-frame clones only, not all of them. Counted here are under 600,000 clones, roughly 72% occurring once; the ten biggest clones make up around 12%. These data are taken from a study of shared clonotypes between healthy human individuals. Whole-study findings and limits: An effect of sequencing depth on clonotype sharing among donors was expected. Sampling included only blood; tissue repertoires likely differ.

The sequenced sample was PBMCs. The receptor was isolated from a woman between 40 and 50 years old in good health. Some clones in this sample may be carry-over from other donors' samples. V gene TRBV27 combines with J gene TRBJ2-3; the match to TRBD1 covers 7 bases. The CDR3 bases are TGTGCCAGCAGTCCCACCCCTGGACAGGCAGATACGCAGTATTTT. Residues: CASSPTPGQADTQYF.